A single sample gave rise to the 21 T cell receptor beta chains below, sequenced in a study of blood T cell repertoires in COVID-19 (dated by TCRdb to 2019 to 2021). The library relied on the immunoSEQ multiplex PCR assay. TCRdb provides this immuneACCESS table in a form limited to in-frame rearrangements. Some clones are lacking; in checked studies, under half of them reflect an unresolved V gene, and why the rest are absent is not known. The sample profile shows about 330,000 clones; around 90% of them were found once. The biggest ten clones account for roughly 8.9% of the sample. Sequencing input: peripheral blood. Receptor source: a man aged 30 to 39 with COVID-19, enrolled during active disease.

The CDR3 loop is CASSLAYSDNKNIQYF. Here the CDR3 DNA reads TGTGCCAGCAGCTTAGCGTATTCAGATAACAAAAACATTCAGTACTTC. The chain couples TRBV7-2 to TRBJ2-4; no firm D call. The length of the CDR3 is 16 residues. The ends were cut back, 0 bases at V and 3 bases at J, with 12 bases in the middle. Germline loops: CDR1 SGHTA, CDR2 FQGNSA.

The CDR3 nucleotides read TGTGCCAGCAGCTCGGGACAGGGGGCCTCGGGCTACACCTTC. Amino acid sequence: CASSSGQGASGYTF. The J gene is TRBJ1-2, the V gene TRBV11-3, with 12 nucleotides matching TRBD1. Germline lookup yields CDR1 SGHNT and CDR2 YENEEA. The CDR3 is made up of 14 amino acids. The J segment lost 8 bases and the V segment lost 4 bases, leaving 5 bases of the junction unmatched.

This chain connects TRBV5-1 to TRBJ1-6; D remains ambiguous. The CDR3 is 13 amino acids. Trimming removed 2 bases at V and 13 bases at J, with 13 bases between. The germline gives CDR1 SGHRS, CDR2 YFSETQ. The CDR3 nucleotides are TGCGCCAGCAGCTTCGCCTCCCCGGGTCCCCTCCACTTT. It yields the protein CASSFASPGPLHF.

The gene calls are TRBV19 and TRBJ1-5; TRBD1 agrees at 9 bases. V was clipped by 9 bases and J by 2 bases; unmatched bases: 11. The CDR3 has 16 amino acids. The germline V gene encodes CDR1 LNHDA and CDR2 SQIVND (reference sequence). The CDR3 bases are TGTGCCAGCCGAATGCGACAGGGGGAGGGCAATCAGCCCCAGCATTTT. It is translated as CASRMRQGEGNQPQHF.

The table lists this clone with a count of one. This chain connects TRBV5-1 to TRBJ2-6, with D hard to call. Germline loops: CDR1 SGHRS, CDR2 YFSETQ. CDR3 length: 18 amino acids. Trimming took 6 bases from V and 4 from J, leaving 23 bases between them. This CDR3 reads CASISGLSLGPGANVLTF. For the CDR3, the DNA is TGCGCCAGCATATCTGGTCTCTCCCTAGGTCCCGGGGCCAACGTCCTGACTTTC.

V and J are TRBV12-3 or TRBV12-4 and TRBJ1-2; D unresolved. This CDR3 has 12 residues. V was clipped by 3 bases and J by 8 bases, with 10 bases between them. This CDR3 reads CASSFEAGGYTF. The CDR3, as DNA: TGTGCCAGCAGTTTTGAGGCTGGGGGCTACACCTTC.

The gene calls are TRBV29-1 and TRBJ1-1; D is perhaps TRBD1 (5 bases). The CDR3 contains 14 residues. CDR1 SQVTM and CDR2 ANQGSEA come from the germline V gene. Deletions cut 5 bases from V and 5 bases from J, with 18 bases between. CDR3: CSVTGPPGGTEAFF. CDR3 DNA sequence: TGCAGCGTTACCGGACCCCCCGGGGGAACTGAAGCTTTCTTT.

The CDR3 sequence is CASSQARTENTGELFF. As DNA, the CDR3 is TGCGCCAGCAGCCAAGCAAGGACAGAGAACACCGGGGAGCTGTTTTTT. This chain links TRBV4-1 with TRBJ2-2; D might be TRBD1 (6 bases). V dropped 1 base and J dropped 1 base, with 10 bases sitting between them. Germline-derived CDR1 and CDR2 are MGHRA and YSYEKL. This CDR3 is 16 amino acids long.

V gene TRBV7-3 combines with J gene TRBJ1-1; D unresolved. CDR1 and CDR2 from the germline V gene are SGHTA and FQGTGA. V was cut by 5 bases and J by 4 bases, with 11 bases left in between. CDR3 length equals 13 residues. The CDR3 spells CASSAMGGTEAFF. CDR3 sequence (DNA): TGTGCCAGCAGCGCTATGGGAGGCACTGAAGCTTTCTTT.

The gene calls are TRBV4-1 and TRBJ2-1; D is possibly TRBD2 (5 bases). V lost 0 bases and J lost 4, with 13 bases in between. The germline CDR1 and CDR2 sequences are MGHRA and YSYEKL. This CDR3 has 16 residues. The CDR3: CASSQEASFSYNEQFF. The CDR3 nucleotides are TGCGCCAGCAGCCAAGAGGCTAGCTTCTCATACAATGAGCAGTTCTTC.

The V call is TRBV27, the J call TRBJ2-3; 8 bases match TRBD2. The V and J ends lost 6 bases and 3 bases, in that order; junction bases with no gene match: 5. Germline CDR1 is MNHEY and CDR2 is SMNVEV (reference sequence). The CDR3 is 14 amino acids. The CDR3: CASSVAGYTDTQYF. The CDR3 coding sequence is TGTGCCAGCAGCGTAGCGGGGTATACAGATACGCAGTATTTT.

CDR3 region: CASSQDRLEQFF. CDR3 sequence (DNA): TGCGCCAGCAGCCAAGACAGACTAGAGCAGTTCTTC. The rearrangement uses TRBV4-3 and TRBJ2-1; TRBD2 might be the D (5 bases). Germline loops: CDR1 LGHNA, CDR2 YSLEER. The V gene lost 0 bases and the J gene lost 10 bases, with 7 bases spanning the gap. This CDR3 region has 12 residues.

CDR3 sequence: CASSVLAGASTDTQYF. DNA of the CDR3: TGTGCCAGCAGTGTTCTAGCGGGGGCTAGCACAGATACGCAGTATTTT. The V call is TRBV6-1, the J call TRBJ2-3; 10 nucleotides align to TRBD2. CDR3 length: 16 residues. Trimming cost V 4 bases and J 0 bases; bases outside gene matches: 4. Germline-derived CDR1 and CDR2 are MNHNS and SASEGT.

The CDR3 bases are TGTGCCAGCAGCTTAGAGGTGGGGGCGTCTGCCAACGAGCAGTACTTC. The encoded protein is CASSLEVGASANEQYF. The rearrangement links TRBV7-2 to TRBJ2-7; TRBD1 might be the D (6 bases). Between the trimmed V and J ends, which lost 1 base and 5 bases, there was a span of 18 bases. The length of the CDR3 is 16 residues. Germline lookup yields CDR1 SGHTA and CDR2 FQGNSA.

The V and J genes are TRBV5-1 and TRBJ1-4, with a possible D match to TRBD1 (6 bases). With 0 bases removed from V and 3 bases from J, the gap between germline ends came to 12 bases. CDR3 size: 16 residues. Germline V gives CDR1 SGHRS, CDR2 YFSETQ. The CDR3 sequence: CASSLAIGQSNEKLFF. The CDR3 DNA reads as TGCGCCAGCAGCTTGGCCATCGGACAGTCTAATGAAAAACTGTTTTTT.

The rearrangement uses TRBV28 and TRBJ2-7; 11 bases line up with TRBD1. Germline V gene data show CDR1 as MDHEN and CDR2 as SYDVKM. The trim removed 3 bases at V and 5 bases at J, leaving 3 bases unmatched. The CDR3 covers 14 residues. CDR3 sequence reads: CASSLDRGHHEQYF. Here the CDR3 DNA reads TGTGCCAGCAGTTTGGACAGGGGGCATCACGAGCAGTACTTC.

J is TRBJ1-3 and V is TRBV9; possible D gene TRBD1, 6 bases. From germline, CDR1 is SGDLS and CDR2 YYNGEE. CDR3 length equals 15 residues. The V end was cut by 3 bases, the J end by 3 bases, with 13 bases between. The CDR3 loop is CASSATGTHGNTIYF. The CDR3 region has the DNA TGTGCCAGCAGCGCGACAGGTACTCATGGAAACACCATATATTTT.

The chain couples TRBV9 to TRBJ2-7; 9 nucleotides match TRBD2. The trim removed 0 bases at V and 3 bases at J, leaving 4 bases unmatched. The CDR3 loop spans 15 amino acids. CDR1 is SGDLS and CDR2 is YYNGEE in the germline V gene. CDR3 loop: CASSVGVAGDYEQYF. CDR3 in DNA: TGTGCCAGCAGCGTAGGGGTAGCGGGGGACTACGAGCAGTACTTC.

This chain joins TRBV15 and TRBJ2-7; 7 bases match TRBD1. Trimming cost V 4 bases and J 2 bases; bases outside gene matches: 5. The CDR3 loop spans 14 amino acids. The germline gives CDR1 LNHNV, CDR2 YYDKDF (reference sequence). CDR3 amino acids: CATSINRGTYEQYF. CDR3 sequence (DNA): TGTGCCACCAGCATTAACAGGGGCACCTACGAGCAGTACTTC.

V usage is TRBV6-5 and J usage is TRBJ2-7; no clear D. Deletions cut 4 bases from V and 3 bases from J, with 7 bases between. The CDR3 is made up of 12 amino acids. The germline V gene encodes CDR1 MNHEY and CDR2 SVGAGI. CDR3 in DNA: TGTGCCAGCAGTTCTTATAGCTACGAGCAGTACTTC. It yields the protein CASSSYSYEQYF.

The chain carries TRBV5-4 and TRBJ2-1; 15 nucleotides align to TRBD2. This CDR3 spans 16 amino acids. J gave up 8 bases and V 0 bases, and 3 bases lay outside the gene matches. Germline CDR1 and CDR2: SGHNT and YYREEE (reference sequence). CDR3 protein: CASSLAGLAGGYEQFF. In DNA, the CDR3 is TGTGCCAGCAGCTTGGCCGGACTAGCGGGAGGGTATGAGCAGTTCTTC. Variable domain in full (rest from reference TRBV5-4 and TRBJ2-1): ETGVTQSPTHLIKTRGQQVTLRCSSQSGHNTVSWYQQALGQGPQFIFQYYREEENGRGNFPPRFSGLQFPNYSSELNVNALELDDSALYLCASSLAGLAGGYEQFFGPGTRLTVL.